The 14 T cell receptor beta chains in this list originate from one sample, sequenced in a study of beta chain features in type 1 diabetes. Every isolated RNA sample was fully reverse transcribed, so sequencing captured expressed TCRB transcripts. Produced via immunoSEQ multiplex PCR; TCRdb's table is partial and in-frame only. Among some 350,000 clones listed, about 13% were seen once. Their recognized antigens are unknown. Study findings and constraints: Researchers report that Type 1 diabetes patients had moderately but significantly shorter TCRB CDR3s across all four CD4+ subsets.

The material sequenced was naive CD4+ T cells from blood. The receptors originated from a woman aged 18 to 35 with type 1 diabetes.

This clone has a handful of counts. The rearrangement links TRBV5-6 to TRBJ1-5; the D is unclear. V gave up 1 base and J gave up 2 bases, with 7 bases separating them. Germline V gene lookup returns CDR1 SGHDT and CDR2 YYEEEE. The CDR3 loop spans 14 amino acids. CDR3 DNA: TGTGCCAGCAGCTTGTTCCAGGGCAATCAGCCCCAGCATTTT. As protein: CASSLFQGNQPQHF. The full variable domain, with the rest looked up from reference TRBV5-6 and TRBJ1-5, is DAGVTQSPTHLIKTRGQQVTLRCSPKSGHDTVSWYQQALGQGPQFIFQYYEEEERQRGNFPDRFSGHQFPNYSSELNVNALLLGDSALYLCASSLFQGNQPQHFGDGTRLSIL.

This clone was picked up a small number of times. The chain recombines TRBV29-1 with TRBJ2-3, with 7 bases lining up with TRBD2. This CDR3 is built from 13 residues. Germline V CDR1 and CDR2: SQVTM, ANQGSEA. The CDR3 spells CTGATSETDTQYF. The CDR3 coding sequence is TGCACCGGGGCCACTAGCGAAACAGATACGCAGTATTTT.

This clone was picked up a small number of times. The V call is TRBV11-2, the J call TRBJ2-1; tentatively, D is TRBD2 (6 bases). CDR1 is SGHAT, CDR2 FQNNGV, per germline. The CDR3 contains 16 residues. V shed 1 base and J shed 7 bases, with 17 bases lying between them. The CDR3 DNA is TGTGCCAGCAGCTTAGGGGCGGGATGGATGGTAAATGAGCAGTTCTTC. Translated: CASSLGAGWMVNEQFF.

This clone occurred a few times. V gene TRBV2 combines with J gene TRBJ2-2, with D unclear. Trimming shortened V by 10 bases and J by 4 bases, and 19 bases separated the two germline ends. Germline CDR1 SNHLY, CDR2 FYNNEI. The CDR3 sequence is 15 residues long. CDR3 DNA sequence: TGTGCCACCTCTCGCACCAGTTACAGCACCGGGGAGCTGTTTTTT. Translation: CATSRTSYSTGELFF.

This chain uses TRBV9 with TRBJ2-3; 10 nucleotides agree with TRBD2. The junction had 6 bases not matched to a gene; V was cut back by 6 bases and J by 5 bases. The germline gives CDR1 SGDLS, CDR2 YYNGEE. The CDR3 extends over 14 amino acids. In nucleotides, the CDR3 is TGTGCCAGCACGGGACTAGCGATTGGAGATACGCAGTATTTT. Translated, it gives CASTGLAIGDTQYF.

This clone has just a few counts. The chain uses TRBV7-2 and TRBJ2-7; TRBD2 aligns across 10 bases. The length of the CDR3 is 15 residues. Germline CDR1 reads SGHTA; CDR2 reads FQGNSA. J lost 2 bases, V lost 5 bases, and 6 bases had no gene match. The CDR3 region is CASSLRTSGAYEQYF. CDR3 DNA sequence: TGTGCCAGCAGCCTCCGGACTAGCGGAGCCTACGAGCAGTACTTC. The full variable domain, its missing parts supplied by reference TRBV7-2 and TRBJ2-7, is GAGVSQSPSNKVTEKGKDVELRCDPISGHTALYWYRQSLGQGLEFLIYFQGNSAPDKSGLPSDRFSAERTGGSVSTLTIQRTQQEDSAVYLCASSLRTSGAYEQYFGPGTRLTVT.

The table lists this clone with a few counts. The chain is built from TRBV27 and TRBJ2-1; TRBD1 might be the D (6 bases). The CDR3 is made up of 16 amino acids. Trimming removed 6 bases at V and 2 bases at J, with 17 bases between. From germline, CDR1 is MNHEY and CDR2 SMNVEV (reference sequence). CDR3 loop: CASSPLLGAPYNEQFF. CDR3 DNA: TGTGCCAGCAGCCCCCTCTTGGGGGCCCCCTACAATGAGCAGTTCTTC.

This chain connects TRBV18 to TRBJ1-1; TRBD1 matches 9 bases. With 2 bases clipped from V and 3 bases from J, the junction kept 4 bases outside the gene matches. The CDR3 is 15 amino acids. Germline loops: CDR1 KGHSH, CDR2 LQKENI. CDR3 sequence reads: CASSPAGTGYTEAFF. DNA of the CDR3: TGTGCCAGCTCACCAGCCGGGACAGGGTACACTGAAGCTTTCTTT.

V and J are TRBV4-3 and TRBJ1-2; TRBD1 might be the D (5 bases). Germline V gives CDR1 LGHNA, CDR2 YSLEER. The CDR3 loop spans 18 amino acids. Trimming took 1 base from V and 0 from J, leaving 18 bases between them. The CDR3: CASSQVQGQATANYGYTF. In DNA form, the CDR3 reads TGCGCCAGCAGCCAAGTCCAGGGTCAGGCGACAGCTAACTATGGCTACACCTTC.

The chain uses TRBV7-8 and TRBJ2-1, with TRBD2 as a possible D gene (6 bases). Trimming pared 5 bases from V and 8 bases from J, leaving 13 bases between. Germline CDR1 and CDR2: SGHVS and FQNEAQ. The CDR3 spans 13 residues. CDR3 sequence (DNA): TGTGCCAGCAGCCTTTCCGGGACTCATGAGCAGTTCTTC. Translated: CASSLSGTHEQFF. Full variable domain (missing parts from reference TRBV7-8 and TRBJ2-1): GAGVSQSPRYKVAKRGQDVALRCDPISGHVSLFWYQQALGQGPEFLTYFQNEAQLDKSGLPSDRFFAERPEGSVSTLKIQRTQQEDSAVYLCASSLSGTHEQFFGPGTRLTVL.

Only a few counts were recorded for this clone. J is TRBJ2-1 and V is TRBV28; no definite D call. The CDR3 has 12 residues. The germline V gene encodes CDR1 MDHEN and CDR2 SYDVKM. V was pared by 11 bases and J by 2 bases, with 10 bases between. CDR3 protein: CAGGAAYNEQFF. In nucleotides, the CDR3 is TGTGCCGGCGGAGCCGCCTACAATGAGCAGTTCTTC.

This clone was recorded a few times. DNA for the CDR3: TGTGCCAGCATACCGGGGAACACCGGGGAGCTGTTTTTT. Encoded protein: CASIPGNTGELFF. V is TRBV6-6 and J is TRBJ2-2; D is unclear. V shed 7 bases and J shed 1 base, with 7 bases lying between them. CDR3 size: 13 residues. Germline-derived CDR1 and CDR2 are MNHNY and SVGAGI (reference sequence).

The chain recombines TRBV28 with TRBJ2-7, with D unresolved. CDR1 is MDHEN and CDR2 is SYDVKM in the germline V gene. V was shortened by 2 bases and J by 7 bases, with 9 bases between the two germline ends. The CDR3 has 12 amino acids. The CDR3 nucleotides are TGTGCCAGCAGTTTAGGGCGTGAGGAGCAGTACTTC. It specifies CASSLGREEQYF.

The sample holds a few counts of this clone. J is TRBJ2-6 and V is TRBV14; weak D call: TRBD2 (6 bases). The CDR3 has 16 amino acids. From germline, CDR1 is SGHDN and CDR2 FVKESK. Trimming took 1 base from V and 2 from J, leaving 9 bases between them. The CDR3 loop is CASSQVGGAGANVLTF. CDR3 coding DNA: TGTGCCAGCAGCCAAGTTGGAGGGGCTGGGGCCAACGTCCTGACTTTC. Supplemented by reference TRBV14 and TRBJ2-6, the full variable domain reads EAGVTQFPSHSVIEKGQTVTLRCDPISGHDNLYWYRRVMGKEIKFLLHFVKESKQDESGMPNNRFLAERTGGTYSTLKVQPAELEDSGVYFCASSQVGGAGANVLTFGAGSRLTVL.